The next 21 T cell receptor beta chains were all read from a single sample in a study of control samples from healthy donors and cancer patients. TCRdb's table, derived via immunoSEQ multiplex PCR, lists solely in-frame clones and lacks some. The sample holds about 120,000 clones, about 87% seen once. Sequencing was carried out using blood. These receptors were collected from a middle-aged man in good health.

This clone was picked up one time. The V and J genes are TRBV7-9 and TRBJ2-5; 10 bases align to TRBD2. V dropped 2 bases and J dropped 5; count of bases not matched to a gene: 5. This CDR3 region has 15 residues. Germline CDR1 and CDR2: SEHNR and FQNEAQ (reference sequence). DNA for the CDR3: TGTGCCAGCAGCTTACTAGCGGGGGTTGGGGAGACCCAGTACTTC. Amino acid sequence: CASSLLAGVGETQYF.

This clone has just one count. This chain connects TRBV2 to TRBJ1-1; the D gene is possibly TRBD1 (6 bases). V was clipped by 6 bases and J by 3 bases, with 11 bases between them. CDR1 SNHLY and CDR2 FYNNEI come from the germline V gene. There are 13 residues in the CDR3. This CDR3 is CASSYRVYTEAFF. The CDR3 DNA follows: TGTGCCAGCAGCTACAGGGTGTACACTGAAGCTTTCTTT.

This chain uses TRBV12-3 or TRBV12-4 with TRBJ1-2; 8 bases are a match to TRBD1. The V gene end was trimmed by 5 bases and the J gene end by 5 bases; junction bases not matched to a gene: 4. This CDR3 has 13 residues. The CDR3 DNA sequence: TGTGCCAGCAGTGGAGGACAGGGATATGGCTACACCTTC. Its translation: CASSGGQGYGYTF.

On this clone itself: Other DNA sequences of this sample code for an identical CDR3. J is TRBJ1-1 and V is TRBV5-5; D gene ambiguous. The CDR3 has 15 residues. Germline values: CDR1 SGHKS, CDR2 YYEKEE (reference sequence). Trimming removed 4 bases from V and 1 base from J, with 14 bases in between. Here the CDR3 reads CASSLAGSSNTEAFF. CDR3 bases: TGTGCCAGCAGCCTCGCGGGGTCCTCGAACACTGAAGCTTTCTTT.

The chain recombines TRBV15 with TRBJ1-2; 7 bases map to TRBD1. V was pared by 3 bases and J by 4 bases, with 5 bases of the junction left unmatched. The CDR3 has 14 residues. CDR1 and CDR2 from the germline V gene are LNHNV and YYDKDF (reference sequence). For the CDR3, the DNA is TGTGCCACCAGCAGGGATGGGACAGTCTATGGCTACACCTTC. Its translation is CATSRDGTVYGYTF. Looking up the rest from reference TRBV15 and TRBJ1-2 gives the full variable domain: DAMVIQNPRYQVTQFGKPVTLSCSQTLNHNVMYWYQQKSSQAPKLLFHYYDKDFNNEADTPDNFQSRRPNTSFCFLDIRSPGLGDTAMYLCATSRDGTVYGYTFGSGTRLTVV.

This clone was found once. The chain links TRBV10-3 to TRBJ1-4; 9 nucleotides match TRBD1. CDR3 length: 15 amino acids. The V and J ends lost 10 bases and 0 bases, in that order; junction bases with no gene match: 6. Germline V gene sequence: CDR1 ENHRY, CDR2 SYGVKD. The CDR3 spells CATQGQGSTNEKLFF. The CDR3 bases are TGTGCCACACAGGGACAGGGCTCAACTAATGAAAAACTGTTTTTT.

The CDR3 sequence is CAWRGTSGATYEQYF. CDR3 nucleotides: TGTGCCTGGAGGGGGACTAGCGGGGCGACCTACGAGCAGTACTTC. The chain joins TRBV30 to TRBJ2-7; 13 positions agree with TRBD2. CDR3 length equals 15 residues. The V segment lost 3 bases and the J segment 2 bases; nucleotides outside the gene matches: 4. Germline loops: CDR1 GTSNPN, CDR2 SVGIG (reference sequence).

CDR3 residues: CASSFGTSGGAVDTQYF. The CDR3 nucleotides read TGTGCCAGCAGTTTCGGGACTAGCGGGGGGGCGGTAGATACGCAGTATTTT. The chain uses TRBV28 and TRBJ2-3, with 16 bases identical to TRBD2. J was trimmed by 5 bases and V by 3 bases; bases with no gene match: 5. This CDR3 is built from 17 residues. The germline V gene has CDR1 MDHEN and CDR2 SYDVKM.

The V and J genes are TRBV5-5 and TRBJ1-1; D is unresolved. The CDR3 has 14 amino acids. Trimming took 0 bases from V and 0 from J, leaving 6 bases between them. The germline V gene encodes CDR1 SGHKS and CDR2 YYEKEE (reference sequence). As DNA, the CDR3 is TGTGCCAGCAGCTTGGGGACGGTGAACACTGAAGCTTTCTTT. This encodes CASSLGTVNTEAFF.

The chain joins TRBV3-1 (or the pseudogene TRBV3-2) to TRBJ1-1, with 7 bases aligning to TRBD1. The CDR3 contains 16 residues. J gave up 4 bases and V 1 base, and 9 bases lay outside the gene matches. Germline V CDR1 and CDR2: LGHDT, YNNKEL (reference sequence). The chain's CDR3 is CASSQVGGGVRTEAFF. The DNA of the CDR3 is TGTGCCAGCAGCCAAGTTGGAGGGGGCGTACGCACTGAAGCTTTCTTT.

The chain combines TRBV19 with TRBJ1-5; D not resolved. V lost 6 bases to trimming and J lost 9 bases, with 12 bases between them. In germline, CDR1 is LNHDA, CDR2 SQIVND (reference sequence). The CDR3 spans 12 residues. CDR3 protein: CASSASIWPQHF. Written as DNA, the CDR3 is TGTGCCAGTAGCGCAAGTATATGGCCCCAGCATTTT.

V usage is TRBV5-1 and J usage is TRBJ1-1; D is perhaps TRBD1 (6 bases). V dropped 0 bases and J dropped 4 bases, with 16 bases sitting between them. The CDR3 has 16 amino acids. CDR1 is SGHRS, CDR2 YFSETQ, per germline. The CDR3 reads CASSLAGGGPGTEAFF. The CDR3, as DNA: TGCGCCAGCAGCTTGGCCGGGGGGGGGCCTGGCACTGAAGCTTTCTTT.

For the CDR3, the DNA is TGTGCCAGCAGTGGGACAGACTCGGGGCCCCAGCATTTT. This codes for CASSGTDSGPQHF. The chain recombines TRBV2 with TRBJ1-5; possible D gene TRBD1, 6 bases. Trimming left V 4 bases short and J 9 bases short, with 13 bases between. This CDR3 region has 13 residues. Germline-derived CDR1 and CDR2 are SNHLY and FYNNEI.

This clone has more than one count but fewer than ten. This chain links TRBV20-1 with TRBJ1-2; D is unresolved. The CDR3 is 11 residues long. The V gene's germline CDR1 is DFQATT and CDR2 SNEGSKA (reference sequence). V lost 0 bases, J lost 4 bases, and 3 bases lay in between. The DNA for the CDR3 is TGCAGTGCTAGAGAGGCCTATGGCTACACCTTC. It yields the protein CSAREAYGYTF.

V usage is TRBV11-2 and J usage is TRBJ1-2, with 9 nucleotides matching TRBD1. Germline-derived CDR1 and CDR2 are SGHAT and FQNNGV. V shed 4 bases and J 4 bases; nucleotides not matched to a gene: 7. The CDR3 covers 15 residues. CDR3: CASSWTGEVAYGYTF. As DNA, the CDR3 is TGTGCCAGCAGCTGGACAGGGGAGGTTGCCTATGGCTACACCTTC.

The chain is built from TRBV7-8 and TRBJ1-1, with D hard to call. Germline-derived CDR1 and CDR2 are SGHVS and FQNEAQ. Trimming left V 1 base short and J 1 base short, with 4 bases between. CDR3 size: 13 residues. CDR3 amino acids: CASSLGQNTEAFF. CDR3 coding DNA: TGTGCCAGCAGCTTAGGACAGAACACTGAAGCTTTCTTT. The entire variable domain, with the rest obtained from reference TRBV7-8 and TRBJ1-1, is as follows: GAGVSQSPRYKVAKRGQDVALRCDPISGHVSLFWYQQALGQGPEFLTYFQNEAQLDKSGLPSDRFFAERPEGSVSTLKIQRTQQEDSAVYLCASSLGQNTEAFFGQGTRLTVV.

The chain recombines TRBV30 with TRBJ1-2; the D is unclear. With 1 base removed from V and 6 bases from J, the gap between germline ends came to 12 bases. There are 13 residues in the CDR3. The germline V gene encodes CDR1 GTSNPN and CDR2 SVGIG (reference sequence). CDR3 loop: CAWSDGYRNGYTF. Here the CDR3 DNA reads TGTGCCTGGAGTGACGGGTATAGAAATGGCTACACCTTC.

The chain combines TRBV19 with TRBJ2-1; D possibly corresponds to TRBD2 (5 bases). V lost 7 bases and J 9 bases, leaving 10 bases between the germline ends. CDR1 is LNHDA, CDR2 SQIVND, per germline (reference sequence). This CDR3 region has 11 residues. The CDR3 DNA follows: TGTGCCAGTACCCTCGAGGGTGAGCAGTTCTTC. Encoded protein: CASTLEGEQFF.

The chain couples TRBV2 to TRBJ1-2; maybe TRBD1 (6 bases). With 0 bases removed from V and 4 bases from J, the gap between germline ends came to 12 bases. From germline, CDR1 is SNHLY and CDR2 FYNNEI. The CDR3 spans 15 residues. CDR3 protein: CASSEAGGRGYGYTF. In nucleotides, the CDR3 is TGTGCCAGCAGTGAAGCGGGGGGCCGGGGCTATGGCTACACCTTC.

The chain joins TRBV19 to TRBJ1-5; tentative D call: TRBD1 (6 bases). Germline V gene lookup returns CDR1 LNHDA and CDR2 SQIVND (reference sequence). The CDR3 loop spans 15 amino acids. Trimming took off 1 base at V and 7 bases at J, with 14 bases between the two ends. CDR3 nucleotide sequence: TGTGCCAGTAGTATAGGGGGGGGCTTTGGACAGCCCCAGCATTTT. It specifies CASSIGGGFGQPQHF.

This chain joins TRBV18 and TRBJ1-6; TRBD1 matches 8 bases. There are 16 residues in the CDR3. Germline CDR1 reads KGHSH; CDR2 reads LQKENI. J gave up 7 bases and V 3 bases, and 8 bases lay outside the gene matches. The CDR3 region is CASSPLSGQANSPLHF. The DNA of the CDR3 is TGTGCCAGCTCACCTTTATCGGGACAGGCAAATTCACCCCTCCACTTT.